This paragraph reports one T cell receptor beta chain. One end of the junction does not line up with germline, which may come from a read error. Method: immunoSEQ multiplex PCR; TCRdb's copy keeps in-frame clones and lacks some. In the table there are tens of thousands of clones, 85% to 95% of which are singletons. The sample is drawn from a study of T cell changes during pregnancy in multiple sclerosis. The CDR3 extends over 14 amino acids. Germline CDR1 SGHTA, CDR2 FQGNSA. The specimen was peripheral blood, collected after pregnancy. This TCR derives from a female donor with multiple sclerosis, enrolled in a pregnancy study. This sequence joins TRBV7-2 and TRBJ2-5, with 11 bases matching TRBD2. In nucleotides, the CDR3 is TGTGCCAGCAGCGTAGCGGGGGGGCTAGAGACCCAGTACTTC. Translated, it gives CASSVAGGLETQYF.